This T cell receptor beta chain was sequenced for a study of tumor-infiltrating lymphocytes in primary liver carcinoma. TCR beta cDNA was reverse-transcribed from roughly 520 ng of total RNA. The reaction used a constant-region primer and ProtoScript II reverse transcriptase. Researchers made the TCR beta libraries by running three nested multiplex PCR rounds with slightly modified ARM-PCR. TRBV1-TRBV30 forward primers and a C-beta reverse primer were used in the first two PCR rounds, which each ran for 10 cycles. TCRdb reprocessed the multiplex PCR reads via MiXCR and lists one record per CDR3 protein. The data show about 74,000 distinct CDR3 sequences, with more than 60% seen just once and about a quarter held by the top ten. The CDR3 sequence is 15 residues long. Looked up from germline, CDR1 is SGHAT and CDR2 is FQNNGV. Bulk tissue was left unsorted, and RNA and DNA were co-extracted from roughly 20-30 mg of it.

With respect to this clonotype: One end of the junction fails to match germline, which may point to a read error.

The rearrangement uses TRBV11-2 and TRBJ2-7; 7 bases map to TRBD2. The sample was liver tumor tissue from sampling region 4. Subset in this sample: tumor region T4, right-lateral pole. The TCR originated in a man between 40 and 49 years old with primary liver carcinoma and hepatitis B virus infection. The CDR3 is CASSLSGTIPYDQYF. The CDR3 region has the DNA TGTGCCAGCAGCCTCAGCGGGACTATACCCTACGACCAGTACTTC. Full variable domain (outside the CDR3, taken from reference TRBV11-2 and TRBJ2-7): EAGVAQSPRYKIIEKRQSVAFWCNPISGHATLYWYQQILGQGPKLLIQFQNNGVVDDSQLPKDRFSAERLKGVDSTLKIQPAKLEDSAVYLCASSLSGTIPYDQYFGPGTRLTVT.